This T cell receptor (beta chain) was captured by sequencing in a study of cytomegalovirus exposure and HLA in healthy donors (dated by TCRdb to the late 2010s). For the wider study: In an earlier analysis of roughly 590 of the donors, around 300 Gb of sequence data and 117 million unique TCR beta sequences from 150 million to 200 million T cells were reported. Roughly 300 gigabases of sequencing data and approximately 93 million unique TCR sequences were included in an early release covering 550 to 650 HLA-typed donors. The genetic ancestry cluster associated with self-reported Caucasian donors included 81% of the 300 to 400 genotyped donors. The study was designed to test whether signatures of past pathogen exposure could be identified by cataloging public T cell receptors. The study profiled the T cell repertoires of under 850 subjects by immunosequencing and related them to cytomegalovirus serostatus. In addition to the first cohort of hundreds of subjects, a separate validation cohort of approximately 130 different subjects was used. The study combined high-throughput TCR immunosequencing, statistical association of individual TCRs with disease status, and machine learning to predict cytomegalovirus infection status. A later analysis re-examined previously published TCR beta repertoires from several hundred donors and added high-resolution HLA genotyping to investigate patterns of TCR occurrence. In the later analysis, no new phenotypic data were used to find candidate immune exposures; instead, reliance was placed on TCR beta sequences and their occurrence across donors. To decide whether each TCR beta V gene segment behaved as functional or pseudogenic, an earlier analysis of some 600 of the donors relied on high-throughput TCR beta sequencing. Donor age, sex, ethnicity and CMV serostatus were collected together with the repertoire data. Genome-wide SNP genotypes for about 55% of the roughly 670 donors were used in a later genetic analysis, which treated that subset as a discovery cohort. All discovery cohort repertoires had been generated on a single sequencing platform. HLA typing included class I and class II loci at four-digit resolution. Typing coverage differed by locus: A, B, C, DRB1 and DQB1 were typed in about 620-630 donors, DQA1 in approximately 520, DPA1 in around 600, and DPB1 in 450 to 480. Roughly 5 DR-DQ haplotypes were treated as single units for association and clustering because of strong linkage in the cohort. Among about 370 genotyped donors of the cohort, an average of around 220,000 unique TCR beta nucleotide sequences was sequenced per donor, of which approximately 18% were non-productive.

Findings and caveats that apply to the study as a whole: Specific HLA alleles were associated with roughly 16,000 TCR beta sequences at a false discovery rate of 0.05 in a later analysis. An earlier analysis of roughly 570 of the donors showed that most TCR beta V segments appeared in productive rearrangements either about 90% or about 30% of the time, which broadly matched IMGT annotations. A further reported finding was that TCR beta sequences accurately predicted the HLA-A and HLA-B alleles for most subjects in the first cohort. The classifier was reported to diagnose cytomegalovirus status with high specificity and sensitivity in both the original and validation cohorts. This cohort had only TCR beta chains sequenced, and the lack of alpha or paired-chain data limited which features could be detected. Three of the identified cytomegalovirus-associated TCR beta chains were confirmed in vitro to be specific for cytomegalovirus antigens. Because HLA typing was missing for some donors at each locus, association tests included only the typed subset. Most TCR sequences were observed very rarely across donors, whereas some public TCRs were present in many individuals. CMV serostatus was the only immune exposure information available for the cohort. The study gave a list of about 150 TCR beta chains associated with cytomegalovirus. A later genetic analysis reported fewer N-insertions in productive TCRs among donors in an Asian-associated ancestry cluster than the approximately 670-donor mean. A later analysis found that HLA-associated TCR beta chains were more clonally expanded and had lower generation probabilities than equally common non-associated chains. Some IMGT-functional V segments, including TRBV6-2 and TRBV6-3, could not be distinguished by the 87-base-pair reads and were therefore excluded. A later analysis found that most CMV-associated TCR beta chains appeared HLA-restricted, with HLA associations seemingly driven largely by CMV exposure. A cluster of highly shared sequence variants was judged likely to represent a technical artifact of the sequencing pipeline. When HLA alleles, especially DR and DQ, strongly co-occurred, TCR associations were difficult to assign to individual alleles. Linkage disequilibrium might explain the correlated functional status among segregating V segments, but an unknown experimental factor could not be ruled out. According to a later analysis, TCR association rates differed among HLA loci, with DRB1 alleles showing the most associated TCRs and HLA-C alleles showing the fewest. Roughly uniform sequencing depth across donors was assumed in presence/absence analyses, although this assumption may not hold. The earlier analysis of 587 of the donors excluded over 15 rarely observed V segments, including chromosome 9 orphons, because counts were too low. The authors suggested that the approach could potentially be extended to other disease states and immunological phenotypes. A later genetic analysis associated a missense DCLRE1C variant with V-gene and J-gene trimming of TCR beta chains, and an independent cohort replicated the association. Several of the top co-occurrence clusters appeared to be linked to parvovirus B19, influenza, CMV and Epstein-Barr virus, according to a later analysis.

For CDR1 and CDR2, the germline V gene lists SGHAT and FQNNGV. The CDR3 measures 14 amino acids from cysteine to phenylalanine. Left in the record is the CDR3 DNA by itself, 42 bases read in frame from the first base. V drops 1 base and J drops 2 bases, leaving 8 bases in between. In the case of this clone: It lacks a known antigen. The input lacks base qualities; no much larger clone sits a single base away.

In total, roughly 670 healthy bone marrow donors made up the cohort. At the time of sampling, all cohort members were nominally healthy, though unrecorded immune exposures were likely present. The donor tested CMV seropositive, placing the donor among the 250 to 350 seropositive members of the cohort. Every donor gave a peripheral blood sample, and the peripheral blood mononuclear cells from that sample were used for TCR beta sequencing. The Qiagen DNeasy Blood Extraction Kit was used to extract genomic DNA from the blood cell samples. Libraries were made using the immunoSEQ multiplex PCR assay. For the multiplex PCR, a mixture combining 60 forward primers for TCR Vbeta segments and 13 reverse primers for TCR Jbeta segments was used. The CDR3 region of rearranged TCR beta genes was amplified from genomic DNA with a multiplex PCR assay. Amplified TCR beta libraries were sequenced as 87-base-pair reads on the Illumina HiSeq System. Processing in the source paper ran as follows. In a later analysis, roughly 80 million unique TCR beta chains were counted across the approximately 640 repertoires, and approximately 11 million of these chains were shared by at least two donors. To remove PCR and sequencing errors, raw reads were error-corrected and collapsed into unique sequences using a nearest-neighbor algorithm that merged closely related sequences. CDR3 sequences were aligned to IMGT reference sequences to assign V, D and J gene segments. Each retained sequence needed at least a six-nucleotide match to both a V gene segment and a J gene segment. Rearrangements were called productive when the CDR3 lacked stop codons and stayed in frame with V and J; all others were non-productive. Following IMGT convention, CDR3 was defined as the stretch from the second conserved V-encoded cysteine up to the conserved J-encoded phenylalanine. The earlier analysis of 450 to 750 of the donors excluded any sequence lacking an unambiguous match to a single V gene segment. In an earlier analysis of about 590 of the donors, a V segment was called functional when productive rearrangements were above 56.7%, and segregating when the standard deviation between donors exceeded 5%. To diagnose cytomegalovirus status from the catalog of TCR beta chain sequences, a statistical classification framework was built. A later analysis assigned V and J genes by comparing TCR nucleotide sequences with IMGT/GENE-DB human TR gene sequences. Using the TCRdist pipeline, a later analysis assigned CDR3 sequences along with most-parsimonious VDJ recombination scenarios. In a later analysis, each TCR beta chain was defined by its CDR3 amino acid sequence together with its V-gene family, and reads without a unique V-gene family were excluded. To address suspected cross-contamination and a sequencing artifact, a later analysis removed some 620 highly shared, low-generation-probability nucleotide sequences. A later analysis calculated a clonal expansion index for each public chain from normalized within-repertoire ranks of inferred template counts. A later analysis computed generation probabilities with a VDJ recombination model fitted to out-of-frame rearrangements, and checked the results against IGoR. A later analysis scored TCR-TCR, TCR-HLA and TCR-CMV co-occurrence with hypergeometric tests, applying a repertoire-size bias correction to TCR pairs. False discovery rates were estimated in a later analysis by permuting HLA or CMV assignments 20 times. In a later analysis, co-occurring TCRs were grouped using DBSCAN, with TCRdist sequence similarity added in when clustering inside HLA-allele-positive subsets. Co-occurrence clustering excluded repertoires with fewer than 30,000 or more than 120,000 public chains, plus five with anomalous nucleotide sharing. Here the immuneACCESS table is served through TCRdb, limited to in-frame sequences with V and J called. Missing clones are a known gap in these copies; in checked studies unresolved V genes cover under half, and the rest lacks a known reason. D and trimming were read from the DNA, whereas the V and J calls and clone size are those reported in that table. Counted in this sample were 95,000 to 110,000 clones; roughly 85% of them appeared once. The ten largest account for 5.8% of the sample.

This TCR was recovered from a man in his 60s in good health and CMV-seropositive. What was sequenced was PBMCs. Rearrangement joined TRBV11-2 to TRBJ2-5; a tentative D call is TRBD2 (6 bases match). The base sequence is TGTGCCAGCAGCTTAGGACGGGGGCAAGAGACCCAGTACTTC. The encoded protein is CASSLGRGQETQYF.